This T cell receptor beta chain was retrieved from a study of identifying expanded T cells in peripheral blood. Study-wide findings and caveats: Technical replicates showed roughly 1.2 changed clones; approximately 2 weeks around 15; four weeks 19. Roughly two-week clone count variance significantly increased as total template count grew.

No infections or other immune events were documented during collection. In germline, CDR1 is MGHRA, CDR2 YSYEKL. This CDR3 has 17 amino acids. V was cut by 0 bases and J by 7 bases, with 18 bases left in between. Notes on this clone: The antigen is not known.

Sequencing used immunoSEQ multiplex PCR; TCRdb keeps in-frame clones, though not all of them. The sample records 100,000 to 150,000 clones, roughly 90% being singletons. This receptor was taken from a person aged 18 to 70 in good health. Sequencing used blood. V gene TRBV4-1 combines with J gene TRBJ2-2, with D perhaps given as TRBD1 or TRBD2 (5 bases each). The CDR3 DNA reads TGCGCCAGCAGCCAAGAATCCGGGACCACATACATCGGGGAGCTGTTTTTT. Translation gives CASSQESGTTYIGELFF.